This paragraph reports one T cell receptor (beta chain). What it recognizes is unknown. The data originate from a study of cytomegalovirus exposure and HLA in healthy donors. Between the trimmed V and J ends, which lost 6 bases and 5 bases, there was a span of 13 bases. This CDR3 is 13 amino acids long. Germline CDR1 is MNHEY and CDR2 is SVGAGI. General observations from the study: No immune exposure information besides CMV serostatus was available.

The PCR had 60 Vbeta and 13 Jbeta primers. Original data processing: A follow-up analysis tallied tens of millions of unique TCR beta chains, roughly 10 million shared. TCRdb's table, derived via immunoSEQ multiplex PCR, lists solely in-frame clones and lacks some. D and trimming come from the DNA, and the V and J calls and clone size come from that table. Its table records around 53,000 clones. The V and J genes are TRBV6-5 and TRBJ2-5; a weak D match, TRBD1 (6 bases). The clonotype was recovered from a man younger than 30 in good health and CMV-seropositive. The sample taken for sequencing was PBMCs. The chain's CDR3 is CASRLNRAETQYF. The DNA of the CDR3 is TGTGCCAGCAGACTCAACAGGGCGGAGACCCAGTACTTC.